This T cell receptor beta chain was identified in a study of T cells in Graves' hyperthyroidism and ophthalmopathy. The ends were cut back, 3 bases at V and 0 bases at J, with 8 bases in the middle. The CDR3 contains 13 residues. Germline V CDR1 and CDR2: DFQATT, SNEGSKA (reference sequence). This clonotype was recorded many times. Regions amplified from RNA transcripts were the TCR beta CDR3 regions. The HTBI primer set drove a first-round RT-PCR of the TCR CDR3. TCRdb reprocessed the multiplex PCR reads via MiXCR and lists one record per CDR3 protein. The table includes a few hundred thousand distinct CDR3 sequences, approximately 15% detected once. Exclusion criteria comprised uncontrolled infection, other autoimmune disease, pregnancy or lactation. Progressors' blood was drawn at hyperthyroidism diagnosis, before ophthalmopathy symptoms.

The rearrangement uses TRBV20-1 and TRBJ1-2; D remains unclear. The specimen sequenced was blood. The sequence came from a woman aged 18 to 35 with Graves' hyperthyroidism that later progressed to Graves' ophthalmopathy. CDR3 in amino acids: CSASSATNYGYTF. The DNA of the CDR3 is TGCAGTGCTAGTTCGGCCACTAACTATGGCTACACCTTC.